These 20 T cell receptor beta chains were sequenced from one sample in a study of neurological immune-mediated disorders. The time point was: longitudinal time-point 1 (baseline). TCRdb passed the 5' RACE reads through MiXCR, listing each CDR3 protein once. The table has about 49,000 distinct CDR3 sequences, about 9% seen once. Material for sequencing was PBMCs. Every receptor here comes from a middle-aged woman in good health.

This clonotype was detected ten times or more. This rearrangement joins TRBV5-1 to TRBJ1-5; 8 bases line up with TRBD1. With 0 bases clipped from V and 1 base from J, the junction kept 3 bases outside the gene matches. From germline, CDR1 is SGHRS and CDR2 YFSETQ. The CDR3 contains 16 residues. The CDR3 sequence: CASSLGTGSSNQPQHF. CDR3 coding DNA: TGCGCCAGCAGCTTGGGGACAGGGAGCAGCAATCAGCCCCAGCATTTT.

This clonotype showed up many times. The CDR3 DNA is TGTGCCAGCAGCTTAGCGCGGACTTCTAATGAGCAGTTCTTC. Amino acids: CASSLARTSNEQFF. The rearrangement links TRBV7-2 to TRBJ2-1; TRBD2 might be the D (5 bases). Trimming cost V 0 bases and J 7 bases, with 10 bases left between them. This CDR3 has 14 amino acids. The germline V gene has CDR1 SGHTA and CDR2 FQGNSA.

In its sample, this clonotype was seen many times. The rearrangement joins TRBV15 to TRBJ2-2, with 9 bases matching TRBD2. V lost 0 bases and J lost 1; bases outside the gene matches: 3. From germline, CDR1 is LNHNV and CDR2 YYDKDF (reference sequence). The CDR3 runs to 17 residues. The CDR3 loop is CATSRETSGQNTGELFF. The CDR3 DNA sequence: TGTGCCACCAGCAGAGAGACTAGCGGACAGAACACCGGGGAGCTGTTTTTT.

This clonotype was seen a few times. The chain combines TRBV6-6 with TRBJ2-1, with unresolved D. Germline lookup yields CDR1 MNHNY and CDR2 SVGAGI (reference sequence). V lost 6 bases and J lost 6, with 6 bases in between. This CDR3 has 11 amino acids. CDR3 in amino acids: CASSGINEQFF. CDR3 in DNA: TGTGCCAGCAGCGGAATCAATGAGCAGTTCTTC.

This clonotype was observed at least ten times. The gene calls are TRBV7-2 and TRBJ1-5, with D uncertain. Germline CDR1 and CDR2: SGHTA and FQGNSA. The CDR3 runs to 12 residues. V lost 5 bases, J lost 9 bases, and 11 bases lay in between. CDR3 nucleotides: TGTGCCAGCAGCCCGTCCGGGCGGCCCCAGCATTTT. Its protein is CASSPSGRPQHF.

J is TRBJ2-7 and V is TRBV20-1; 12 bases map to TRBD2. CDR1 and CDR2 (germline): DFQATT, SNEGSKA (reference sequence). The V segment lost 3 bases and the J segment 6 bases; nucleotides outside the gene matches: 9. The CDR3 spans 15 residues. As DNA, the CDR3 is TGCAGTGCTAGGTCAGTACTAGCGGGAGGAGGCGAGCAGTACTTC. Translated, it gives CSARSVLAGGGEQYF.

This clonotype was counted ten times or more. The chain joins TRBV4-3 to TRBJ1-1, with D possibly matching TRBD1 (6 bases). The CDR3 sequence is 14 residues long. Trimming left V 4 bases short and J 5 bases short, with 14 bases between. Germline V lookup: CDR1 LGHNA, CDR2 YSLEER. CDR3: CASSRRGARTEAFF. CDR3 nucleotides: TGCGCCAGCAGCCGTCGGGGGGCGCGAACTGAAGCTTTCTTT.

This clonotype was picked up many times. V is TRBV4-3 and J is TRBJ1-1; a weak D match, TRBD1 (6 bases). Germline CDR1 LGHNA, CDR2 YSLEER. This CDR3 is 15 amino acids long. The germline V and J ends were trimmed by 0 bases and 0 bases, with 8 bases remaining between them. In nucleotides, the CDR3 is TGCGCCAGCAGCCAAGAAACAGGGCTGAACACTGAAGCTTTCTTT. Amino acid sequence: CASSQETGLNTEAFF.

This clonotype was detected many times. This sequence joins TRBV24-1 and TRBJ2-3; D may be TRBD2 (5 bases). Germline CDR1 is KGHDR and CDR2 is SFDVKD. Trimming shortened V by 3 bases and J by 5 bases, and 11 bases separated the two germline ends. This CDR3 contains 14 residues. CDR3 amino acids: CATSDTTAGDTQYF. In nucleotides, the CDR3 is TGTGCCACCAGTGATACAACGGCGGGAGATACGCAGTATTTT.

This chain joins TRBV6-2 or TRBV6-3 and TRBJ2-7, with D hard to call. Trimming took off 6 bases at V and 3 bases at J, with 9 bases between the two ends. Germline V lookup: CDR1 MNHEY, CDR2 SVGEGT. CDR3 length equals 12 residues. CDR3 in amino acids: CASSLESYEQYF. The CDR3 DNA sequence: TGTGCCAGCAGCCTAGAGAGCTACGAGCAGTACTTC.

In its sample, this clonotype was seen many times. A junction boundary mismatches the germline segment, possibly from a read error. The rearrangement joins TRBV27 to TRBJ1-2; TRBD1 is a possible D gene (5 bases). Germline-derived CDR1 and CDR2 are MNHEY and SMNVEV (reference sequence). CDR3 length equals 13 residues. Written as DNA, the CDR3 is TGTGCCAGCAGTTTCTCAGGGAACTCTGGCTACACCTTC. Translating it yields CASSFSGNSGYTF.

The gene calls are TRBV30 and TRBJ2-2; possible D gene TRBD1, 6 bases. The V and J ends lost 2 bases and 4 bases respectively, with 20 bases between them. The CDR3 runs 17 residues. From germline, CDR1 is GTSNPN and CDR2 SVGIG (reference sequence). The CDR3: CAWSTLSGTWGTGELFF. The DNA of the CDR3 is TGTGCCTGGAGTACACTCTCCGGGACATGGGGCACCGGGGAGCTGTTTTTT.

This clonotype was counted many times. The V call is TRBV29-1, the J call TRBJ2-5, with 10 positions matching TRBD2. Germline trimming cut 7 bases from V and 1 base from J; bases unmatched to any gene: 24. Germline assignment: CDR1 SQVTM and CDR2 ANQGSEA. CDR3 size: 20 residues. The CDR3 coding sequence is TGCAGCGCCCTCAATTCGGGTCTAGCGGGAGACGGGACCGCCCAAGAGACCCAGTACTTC. It is translated as CSALNSGLAGDGTAQETQYF.

This clonotype was counted at least ten times. The chain employs TRBV7-2 and TRBJ2-2, with D possibly being TRBD2 (6 bases). The germline V and J ends were trimmed by 3 bases and 2 bases, with 10 bases remaining between them. The CDR3 contains 15 residues. Germline V lookup: CDR1 SGHTA, CDR2 FQGNSA. CDR3 sequence (DNA): TGTGCCAGCAGCTTCGGGACTCCTAACACCGGGGAGCTGTTTTTT. Its translation: CASSFGTPNTGELFF.

In this sample, this clonotype turned up many times. The V and J genes are TRBV6-5 and TRBJ1-2; no reliable D call. The V end was cut by 6 bases, the J end by 4 bases, with 24 bases between. The CDR3 is 17 residues long. Germline CDR1 reads MNHEY; CDR2 reads SVGAGI. The CDR3 protein is CASRRTALIGSGYGYTF. The CDR3 DNA sequence: TGTGCCAGCAGAAGGACGGCGCTGATCGGTTCCGGCTATGGCTACACCTTC.

There are many counts of this clonotype. This chain connects TRBV12-3 or TRBV12-4 to TRBJ1-1; TRBD1 matches 8 bases. The CDR3 sequence is 13 residues long. V was clipped by 9 bases and J by 1 base; unmatched bases: 4. CDR3 bases: TGTGCCAGTCCCGGGACAGGGAACACTGAAGCTTTCTTT. Translation: CASPGTGNTEAFF.

At least ten counts were recorded for this clonotype. The chain combines TRBV5-1 with TRBJ2-3; 8 bases line up with TRBD1. CDR1 and CDR2 from the germline V gene are SGHRS and YFSETQ. This CDR3 is 15 amino acids long. Losses at the gene ends were 3 bases for V and 1 base for J; bases not matched to a gene: 4. In DNA, the CDR3 is TGCGCCAGCAGCTACGACAGGGGAGGCACAGATACGCAGTATTTT. Translation gives CASSYDRGGTDTQYF.

This clonotype was picked up many times. The V call is TRBV4-3, the J call TRBJ2-1, with D perhaps matching TRBD2 (6 bases). Trimming took off 0 bases at V and 1 base at J, with 7 bases between the two ends. CDR3 length equals 15 residues. Germline CDR1 and CDR2: LGHNA and YSLEER. CDR3 nucleotide sequence: TGCGCCAGCAGCCAAGAGGAGGGGTCCTACAATGAGCAGTTCTTC. It encodes CASSQEEGSYNEQFF.

This clonotype was recorded many times. The V call is TRBV6-5, the J call TRBJ2-5, with TRBD1 as a possible D gene (6 bases). The germline gives CDR1 MNHEY, CDR2 SVGAGI. This CDR3 region has 14 residues. Trimming removed 6 bases at V and 2 bases at J, with 13 bases between. CDR3: CASSTERGQETQYF. The CDR3 region has the DNA TGTGCCAGCAGCACCGAAAGGGGGCAAGAGACCCAGTACTTC.

There are many counts of this clonotype. V usage is TRBV4-2 and J usage is TRBJ2-3, with D perhaps given as TRBD1 or TRBD2 (5 bases each). The CDR3 runs to 14 residues. V dropped 3 bases and J dropped 2 bases, with 9 bases sitting between them. CDR1 is LGHNA, CDR2 YNFKEQ, per germline. The DNA for the CDR3 is TGTGCCAGCAGCCAGACCGGGACCACAGATACGCAGTATTTT. Protein sequence: CASSQTGTTDTQYF.